The following is a T cell receptor (beta chain) sequence with its context. Its specificity is not known. V lost 6 bases to trimming and J lost 1 base, with 7 bases between them. Germline CDR1 WNHNN, CDR2 SYGVQD (reference sequence). The CDR3 extends over 12 amino acids. Synthesis of TCR cDNA relied on 5'RACE template switching, which attached a universal primer site and UMIs. TCRdb itself ran the 5' RACE reads through MiXCR, one entry per CDR3 protein. The sample lists around 320,000 distinct CDR3 sequences, about 10% seen once, with about 3.5% in the top ten. The record originates from a study of T cells after yellow fever vaccination. Study findings and constraints: The appearance of a small share of clonotypes in both CD4 and CD8 compartments was observed. The study re-detected most primary-vaccination clones after the booster (under 97% CD4, 88% CD8).

This chain uses TRBV10-1 with TRBJ2-7, with D uncertain. This TCR was sampled from a man in his late teens or twenties who received the YFV17D yellow fever vaccine. This material consisted of CD4+ T cells sorted from PBMCs, taken 45 days after the yellow fever booster vaccination. CDR3 DNA sequence: TGCGCCAGCAGAGGCAGATCCTACGAGCAGTACTTC. Its translation is CASRGRSYEQYF.